Listed below are T cell receptor beta chains from one sample, sequenced in a study of blood T cell repertoires in COVID-19. Generated by immunoSEQ multiplex PCR, the TCRdb table keeps only in-frame clones and is missing some. In the table there are roughly 120,000 clones, 86% of which are singletons. The source material was peripheral blood. The receptors come from a human donor in a cohort sampled during active COVID-19. CDR3s include the opening cysteine and the closing phenylalanine or tryptophan. D genes are given only for firm matches. The size field is filled for only some rows; it gives once, few, many or a size class.

cdr3_length: 14; d_call: TRBD2; v_call: TRBV11-2; j_call: TRBJ2-5; clone_size: once; cdr3_nt: TGTGCCAGCAGCTTAGATCGGACTAGCGGGACCCAGTACTTC; cdr3_aa: CASSLDRTSGTQYF
cdr3_length: 14; d_call: .; v_call: TRBV2; j_call: TRBJ1-2; clone_size: .; cdr3_nt: TGTGCCAGCAGACCCCGGGACGGGGGCTATGGCTACACCTTC; cdr3_aa: CASRPRDGGYGYTF
cdr3_length: 17; d_call: .; v_call: TRBV4-1; j_call: TRBJ2-1; clone_size: .; cdr3_nt: TGCGCCAGCAGCCGACAAAGCGGATCTAGCATGTCCGTGGAGCAGTTCTTC; cdr3_aa: CASSRQSGSSMSVEQFF
cdr3_length: 16; d_call: TRBD1; v_call: TRBV2; j_call: TRBJ1-6; clone_size: medium-sized; cdr3_nt: TGTGCCAGCAAATCTAGGACAGGGACGTATAATTCACCCCTCCACTTT; cdr3_aa: CASKSRTGTYNSPLHF
cdr3_length: 13; d_call: .; v_call: TRBV15; j_call: TRBJ1-4; clone_size: .; cdr3_nt: TGTGCCACCAGCATACAGGGAAGGGAAAAACTGTTTTTT; cdr3_aa: CATSIQGREKLFF
cdr3_length: 12; d_call: .; v_call: TRBV28; j_call: TRBJ2-7; clone_size: .; cdr3_nt: TGTGCCAGCAGTTTCCCTCCCTACGAGCAGTACTTC; cdr3_aa: CASSFPPYEQYF
cdr3_length: 15; d_call: TRBD2; v_call: TRBV11-1; j_call: TRBJ2-4; clone_size: .; cdr3_nt: TGTGCCAGCAGCCCTTCTAGCGGGAGCTTAAACATTCAGTACTTC; cdr3_aa: CASSPSSGSLNIQYF
cdr3_length: 13; d_call: .; v_call: TRBV12-3/TRBV12-4; j_call: TRBJ2-1; clone_size: .; cdr3_nt: TGTGCCAGCAGTTTACGGATTTCGGGTGAGCAGTTCTTC; cdr3_aa: CASSLRISGEQFF
cdr3_length: 11; d_call: .; v_call: TRBV11-2; j_call: TRBJ2-3; clone_size: .; cdr3_nt: TGTGCCAGCAGCGCTCGGGATACGCAGTATTTT; cdr3_aa: CASSARDTQYF
cdr3_length: 16; d_call: TRBD1; v_call: TRBV15; j_call: TRBJ1-2; clone_size: .; cdr3_nt: TGTGCCACCAGCAGAGATCTGGGACAGGTCCACTATGGCTACACCTTC; cdr3_aa: CATSRDLGQVHYGYTF
cdr3_length: 17; d_call: TRBD2; v_call: TRBV5-1; j_call: TRBJ2-7; clone_size: .; cdr3_nt: TGCGCCAGCAGCCAGGAAGGGTTAGCGGGAGACTCCTACGAGCAGTACTTC; cdr3_aa: CASSQEGLAGDSYEQYF
cdr3_length: 15; d_call: .; v_call: TRBV7-3; j_call: TRBJ2-2; clone_size: .; cdr3_nt: TGTGCCAGCAGCTTAGCCCCAGGTCAGGGCGGGGAGCTGTTTTTT; cdr3_aa: CASSLAPGQGGELFF
cdr3_length: 18; d_call: TRBD2; v_call: TRBV10-3; j_call: TRBJ2-1; clone_size: .; cdr3_nt: TGTGCCATCAGTATGACTAGCGGGAGGTCCAGCTCCTACAATGAGCAGTTCTTC; cdr3_aa: CAISMTSGRSSSYNEQFF
cdr3_length: 14; d_call: .; v_call: TRBV19; j_call: TRBJ1-4; clone_size: .; cdr3_nt: TGTGCCACCAGGGACGGGGGTCCTAATGAAAAACTGTTTTTT; cdr3_aa: CATRDGGPNEKLFF
cdr3_length: 13; d_call: .; v_call: TRBV3-1/TRBV3-2; j_call: TRBJ2-3; clone_size: .; cdr3_nt: TGTGCCAGCAGTGTGGGAGCGACAGATACGCAGTATTTT; cdr3_aa: CASSVGATDTQYF
cdr3_length: 15; d_call: TRBD1; v_call: TRBV9; j_call: TRBJ1-2; clone_size: .; cdr3_nt: TGTGCCAGCAGCCCGGACAGGGGGCGTGTCTATGGCTACACCTTC; cdr3_aa: CASSPDRGRVYGYTF
cdr3_length: 11; d_call: .; v_call: TRBV25-1; j_call: TRBJ2-5; clone_size: .; cdr3_nt: TGTGCCAGCAGTGTTCGGGAGACCCAGTACTTC; cdr3_aa: CASSVRETQYF